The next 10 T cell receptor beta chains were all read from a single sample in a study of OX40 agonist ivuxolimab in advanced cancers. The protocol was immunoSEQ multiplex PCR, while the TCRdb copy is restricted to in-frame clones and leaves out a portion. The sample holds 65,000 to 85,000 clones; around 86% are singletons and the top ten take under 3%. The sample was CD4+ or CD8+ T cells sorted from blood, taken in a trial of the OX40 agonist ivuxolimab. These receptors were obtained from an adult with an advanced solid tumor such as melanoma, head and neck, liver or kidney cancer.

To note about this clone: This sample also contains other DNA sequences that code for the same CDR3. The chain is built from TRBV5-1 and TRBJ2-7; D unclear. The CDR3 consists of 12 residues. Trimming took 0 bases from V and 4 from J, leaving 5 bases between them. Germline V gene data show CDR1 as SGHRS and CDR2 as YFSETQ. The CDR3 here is CASSLVGYEQYF. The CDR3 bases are TGCGCCAGCAGCTTGGTTGGGTACGAGCAGTACTTC.

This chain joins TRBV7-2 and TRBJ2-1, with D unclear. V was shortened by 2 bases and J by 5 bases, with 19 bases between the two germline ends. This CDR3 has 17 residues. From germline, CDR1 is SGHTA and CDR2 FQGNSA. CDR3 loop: CASSLIPFRSPNNEQFF. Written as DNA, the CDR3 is TGTGCCAGCAGCTTAATACCTTTCCGTTCTCCTAACAATGAGCAGTTCTTC. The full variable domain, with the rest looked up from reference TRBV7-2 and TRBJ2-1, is GAGVSQSPSNKVTEKGKDVELRCDPISGHTALYWYRQSLGQGLEFLIYFQGNSAPDKSGLPSDRFSAERTGGSVSTLTIQRTQQEDSAVYLCASSLIPFRSPNNEQFFGPGTRLTVL.

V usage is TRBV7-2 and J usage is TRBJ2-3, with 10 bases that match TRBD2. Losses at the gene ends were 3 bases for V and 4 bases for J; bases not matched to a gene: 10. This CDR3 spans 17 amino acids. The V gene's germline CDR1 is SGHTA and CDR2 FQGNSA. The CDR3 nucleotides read TGTGCCAGCAGCTTCCTTTCTAGCGGGGGCCGCGCAGATACGCAGTATTTT. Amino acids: CASSFLSSGGRADTQYF.

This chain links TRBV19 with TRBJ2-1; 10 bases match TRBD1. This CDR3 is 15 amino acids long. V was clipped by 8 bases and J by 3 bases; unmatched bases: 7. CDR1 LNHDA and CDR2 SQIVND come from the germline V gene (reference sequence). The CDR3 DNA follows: TGTGCCAGTCGACCCGGGACAGGGGTCTACAATGAGCAGTTCTTC. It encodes CASRPGTGVYNEQFF.

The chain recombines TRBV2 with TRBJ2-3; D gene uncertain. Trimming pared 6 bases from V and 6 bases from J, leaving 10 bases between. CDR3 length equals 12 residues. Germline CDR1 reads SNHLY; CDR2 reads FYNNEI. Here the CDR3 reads CASSPTRDTQYF. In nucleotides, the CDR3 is TGTGCCAGCAGCCCTACGCGGGATACGCAGTATTTT. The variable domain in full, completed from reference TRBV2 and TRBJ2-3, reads EPEVTQTPSHQVTQMGQEVILRCVPISNHLYFYWYRQILGQKVEFLVSFYNNEISEKSEIFDDQFSVERPDGSNFTLKIRSTKLEDSAMYFCASSPTRDTQYFGPGTRLTVL.

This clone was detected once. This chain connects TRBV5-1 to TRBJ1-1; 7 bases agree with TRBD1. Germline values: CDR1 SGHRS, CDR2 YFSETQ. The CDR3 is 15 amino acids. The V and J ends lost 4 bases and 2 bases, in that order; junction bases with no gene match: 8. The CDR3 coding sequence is TGCGCCAGCAGCGTGCCGGGACAGAGAAACACTGAAGCTTTCTTT. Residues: CASSVPGQRNTEAFF.

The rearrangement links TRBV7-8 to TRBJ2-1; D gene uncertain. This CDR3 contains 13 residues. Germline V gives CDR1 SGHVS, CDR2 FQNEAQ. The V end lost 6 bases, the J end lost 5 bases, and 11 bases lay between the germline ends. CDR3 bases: TGTGCCAGCAGTTTGGGCAGACACAATGAGCAGTTCTTC. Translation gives CASSLGRHNEQFF.

The DNA of the CDR3 is TGTGCCAGCACACCCGGGACAGGGAGAGGGGGTCGAACTGAAGCTTTCTTT. Translated, it gives CASTPGTGRGGRTEAFF. V usage is TRBV2 and J usage is TRBJ1-1, with 9 bases identical to TRBD1. Germline loops: CDR1 SNHLY, CDR2 FYNNEI. The length of the CDR3 is 17 residues. With V trimmed by 7 bases and J by 5 bases, 17 bases remained unmatched.

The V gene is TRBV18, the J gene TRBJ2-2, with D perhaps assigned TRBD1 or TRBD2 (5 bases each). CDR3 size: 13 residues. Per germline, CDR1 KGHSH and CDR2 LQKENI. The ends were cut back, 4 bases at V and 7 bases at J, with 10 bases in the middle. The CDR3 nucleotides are TGTGCCAGCTCACGAGGGGAAGGCGGGGAGCTGTTTTTT. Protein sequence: CASSRGEGGELFF.

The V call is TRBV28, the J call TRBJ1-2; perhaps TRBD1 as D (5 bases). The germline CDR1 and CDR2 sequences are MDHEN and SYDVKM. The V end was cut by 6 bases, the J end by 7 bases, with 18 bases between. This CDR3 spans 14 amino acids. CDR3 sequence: CASSLTVVVGGYTF. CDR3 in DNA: TGTGCCAGCAGCTTGACAGTCGTCGTCGGTGGCTACACCTTC.